This T cell receptor beta chain was sequenced in a study of CD8+CD57+ T cells in acquired aplastic anemia. Study at large: Sorted CD4+ plus CD8+ cells gave DNA averaging about 3.2 ug. Findings of the study overall: Simpson's diversity of CD8+ cells was not significantly different in patients compared with controls. The same twenty-nine CD8+ CDR3 sequences occurred in patients and in controls.

This clonotype was recorded many times. The target antigen is unknown. Researchers used genomic DNA as the template to profile TCR beta VDJ and CDR3. From the reads, TCRdb called clonotypes with MiXCR, one entry per CDR3 protein. The data hold 400,000 to 450,000 distinct CDR3 sequences, with under 80% observed a single time. The CDR3 loop spans 16 amino acids. CDR1 is SQVTM and CDR2 is ANQGSEA in the germline V gene. V was pared by 3 bases and J by 10 bases, with 16 bases of the junction left unmatched. The genes are TRBV29-1 and TRBJ2-1, with 9 bases lining up with TRBD2. The source of this sequence is a human donor in good health, serving as a control. The sequencing sample was made of sorted CD4+, CD8+, or CD8+CD57+ T cells (not recorded which) from PBMCs. The CDR3 DNA reads TGCAGCGTTGATATCGGGGCTAGCGGGGCCCCAGGGGAGCAGTTCTTC. Amino acids: CSVDIGASGAPGEQFF.